Below are 5 T cell receptor beta chains sequenced from a single sample in a study of post-analysis software for immune sequencing data (dated by TCRdb to between 2014 and 2017). To prepare the library, PCR was applied. Sequencing used an Illumina HiSeq 2500. To reduce PCR and sequencing biases, unique molecular identifiers were incorporated into the TCR beta cDNA libraries. TCRdb's own reprocessing of the public reads used fastp at Q25 and MiXCR and kept productive beta chains. Rows merge per CDR3 protein into single entries with the most common DNA and genes. The sample table holds fewer than 850,000 distinct CDR3 sequences, of which just over 45% were seen once. The top ten hold roughly 4.5% of the sample. Points the paper makes about the study in general: About five TRBV segments, including TRBV5-6, TRBV5-1 and TRBV20-1, were significantly more frequent in patients than controls.

These receptors' antigens are unknown. Sequenced material: blood. The receptors here all came from a girl aged 10 to 17 with multiple sclerosis.

Comments on this clonotype: This could be a read error, since a much larger clone is one nucleotide away. V and J are TRBV6-4 and TRBJ2-1; D gene unclear. From germline, CDR1 is MRHNA and CDR2 SNTAGT. This CDR3 region has 16 residues. V was shortened by 1 base and J by 0 bases, with 10 bases between the two germline ends. The chain's CDR3 is CASSDCHGSSYNEQFF. The DNA of the CDR3 is TGTGCCAGCAGTGACTGTCACGGTAGCTCCTACAATGAGCAGTTCTTC.

This chain connects TRBV20-1 to TRBJ1-5, with 9 nucleotides matching TRBD1. The junction had 7 bases not matched to a gene; V was cut back by 0 bases and J by 7 bases. The CDR3 runs 15 residues. Germline lookup yields CDR1 DFQATT and CDR2 SNEGSKA (reference sequence). CDR3: CSARDTGGSEQPQHF. CDR3 nucleotide sequence: TGCAGTGCTAGAGACACAGGGGGCTCAGAACAGCCCCAGCATTTT.

This clonotype was counted a single time. The chain is built from TRBV29-1 and TRBJ2-7, with D possibly being TRBD1 or TRBD2 (5 bases each). The CDR3 runs 15 residues. Germline lookup yields CDR1 SQVTM and CDR2 ANQGSEA. Between the trimmed V and J ends, which lost 3 bases and 7 bases, there was a span of 22 bases. The CDR3 DNA follows: TGCAGCGTTGACGCGGTCGGGACCGGTGGTGGGGAGCAGTACTTC. Translated, it gives CSVDAVGTGGGEQYF.

J is TRBJ2-1 and V is TRBV6-6; possible D gene TRBD2, 5 bases. The CDR3 totals 15 residues. Looked up from germline, CDR1 is MNHNY and CDR2 is SVGAGI (reference sequence). V was shortened by 2 bases and J by 9 bases, with 17 bases between the two germline ends. In DNA form, the CDR3 reads TGTGCCAGCAGTTACCCCCGAACTAGAAACGGTGAGCAGTTCTTC. It specifies CASSYPRTRNGEQFF.

This clonotype was counted a single time. The chain carries TRBV7-2 and TRBJ2-7; D gene uncertain. Trimming left V 1 base short and J 2 bases short, with 9 bases between. The CDR3 runs to 14 residues. Per the germline V gene, CDR1 is SGHTA and CDR2 is FQGNSA. The CDR3 nucleotides are TGTGCCAGCAGCTTAGATAGTCAGCCCTACGAGCAGTACTTC. Translation: CASSLDSQPYEQYF.